The 18 T cell receptor beta chains given below trace back to one sample, sequenced in a study of cytotoxic CD8 clonotypes in ibrutinib-treated CLL. Assay: immunoSEQ multiplex PCR; the TCRdb copy retains only in-frame clones and omits some. In the table there are 300,000 to 350,000 clones, about 80% of which are singletons. The sequences come from PBMCs, collected before ibrutinib treatment. These receptors originate from a human donor with chronic lymphocytic leukemia.

A remark on this clone: This sample includes further DNA sequences coding for the same CDR3. The gene calls are TRBV19 and TRBJ2-5, with D uncertain. The germline V gene has CDR1 LNHDA and CDR2 SQIVND (reference sequence). The CDR3 is 12 amino acids. V shed 1 base and J shed 5 bases, with 5 bases lying between them. This CDR3 reads CASSIGRETQYF. CDR3 nucleotide sequence: TGTGCCAGTAGTATAGGACGGGAGACCCAGTACTTC. Drawing the rest from reference TRBV19 and TRBJ2-5, the complete variable domain is DGGITQSPKYLFRKEGQNVTLSCEQNLNHDAMYWYRQDPGQGLRLIYYSQIVNDFQKGDIAEGYSVSREKKESFPLTVTSAQKNPTAFYLCASSIGRETQYFGPGTRLLVL.

The rearrangement links TRBV7-9 to TRBJ1-2, with D tentatively TRBD1 (6 bases). V was clipped by 2 bases and J by 8 bases, with 15 bases between them. The CDR3 consists of 14 residues. Germline V gene data show CDR1 as SEHNR and CDR2 as FQNEAQ (reference sequence). The CDR3 loop reads CASSLPGAVGGYTF. In nucleotides, the CDR3 is TGTGCCAGCAGCTTACCGGGGGCGGTCGGAGGCTACACCTTC.

The V and J genes are TRBV6-1 and TRBJ2-1, with TRBD2 matching 7 bases. With V trimmed by 7 bases and J by 6 bases, 9 bases remained unmatched. The V gene's germline CDR1 is MNHNS and CDR2 SASEGT. The CDR3 totals 14 residues. The CDR3 region is CASTKRGPSNEQFF. The CDR3 coding sequence is TGTGCCAGCACCAAGCGGGGTCCAAGCAATGAGCAGTTCTTC.

This chain connects TRBV20-1 to TRBJ2-5; tentatively, D is TRBD1 or TRBD2 (5 bases each). The CDR3 is made up of 11 amino acids. Germline V gives CDR1 DFQATT, CDR2 SNEGSKA (reference sequence). V gave up 7 bases and J gave up 5 bases, with 11 bases separating them. The CDR3 here is CSVGVRETQYF. The CDR3 region has the DNA TGCAGTGTGGGGGTTCGGGAGACCCAGTACTTC.

This clone was detected once. This rearrangement joins TRBV15 to TRBJ2-7, with TRBD2 as a possible D gene (5 bases). Germline CDR1 and CDR2: LNHNV and YYDKDF (reference sequence). Trimming shortened V by 3 bases and J by 0 bases, and 12 bases separated the two germline ends. CDR3 length: 15 residues. The CDR3 DNA is TGTGCCACCAGCAGCTACGAGCGGAGCTCCTACGAGCAGTACTTC. It translates to CATSSYERSSYEQYF.

V usage is TRBV5-8 and J usage is TRBJ1-5, with D uncertain. V lost 3 bases and J 0 bases, leaving 16 bases between the germline ends. This CDR3 has 17 residues. Germline CDR1 SGHTS, CDR2 YDEGEE. The CDR3 region is CASSSYFRDFSNQPQHF. The CDR3, as DNA: TGTGCCAGCAGCTCCTACTTTCGTGATTTTAGCAATCAGCCCCAGCATTTT.

This clone was counted a few times. V usage is TRBV19 and J usage is TRBJ1-1; D uncertain. V lost 1 base and J 0 bases, leaving 6 bases between the germline ends. Per the germline V gene, CDR1 is LNHDA and CDR2 is SQIVND (reference sequence). The CDR3 extends over 14 amino acids. In nucleotides, the CDR3 is TGTGCCAGTAGTATAGGGTCCATGAACACTGAAGCTTTCTTT. This sequence encodes CASSIGSMNTEAFF.

This chain connects TRBV19 to TRBJ2-1; 8 bases line up with TRBD2. This CDR3 has 14 amino acids. Germline CDR1 LNHDA, CDR2 SQIVND (reference sequence). The V and J ends lost 7 bases and 5 bases, in that order; junction bases with no gene match: 7. The CDR3 sequence is CASKGAGEDNEQFF. In nucleotides, the CDR3 is TGTGCCAGTAAAGGAGCGGGAGAAGACAATGAGCAGTTCTTC.

The rearrangement uses TRBV27 and TRBJ2-3, with 7 bases that match TRBD2. J was trimmed by 0 bases and V by 6 bases; bases with no gene match: 6. CDR3 size: 15 residues. CDR1 is MNHEY, CDR2 SMNVEV, per germline (reference sequence). The CDR3 bases are TGTGCCAGCAGCTTGAGGCGGGGGAGCACAGATACGCAGTATTTT. Translating gives CASSLRRGSTDTQYF.

The V gene is TRBV6-1, the J gene TRBJ2-1; 11 nucleotides match TRBD2. Germline V CDR1 and CDR2: MNHNS, SASEGT. This CDR3 contains 15 residues. With 4 bases clipped from V and 6 bases from J, the junction kept 5 bases outside the gene matches. CDR3 sequence: CASSGPGTSGNEQFF. In DNA, the CDR3 is TGTGCCAGCAGTGGGCCGGGGACTAGCGGCAATGAGCAGTTCTTC.

The gene calls are TRBV7-8 and TRBJ2-1; no reliable D call. The germline V and J ends were trimmed by 1 base and 5 bases, with 9 bases remaining between them. The length of the CDR3 is 14 residues. Per germline, CDR1 SGHVS and CDR2 FQNEAQ. CDR3 sequence reads: CASSLVIWDNEQFF. CDR3 sequence (DNA): TGTGCCAGCAGCTTAGTTATTTGGGACAATGAGCAGTTCTTC.

The V call is TRBV19, the J call TRBJ2-1; perhaps TRBD2 as D (5 bases). V was shortened by 6 bases and J by 3 bases, with 9 bases between the two germline ends. The CDR3 covers 13 residues. In germline, CDR1 is LNHDA, CDR2 SQIVND (reference sequence). In nucleotides, the CDR3 is TGTGCCAGTAGAGCGGATTTCTACAATGAGCAGTTCTTC. Its protein is CASRADFYNEQFF. The entire variable domain, with the rest obtained from reference TRBV19 and TRBJ2-1, is as follows: DGGITQSPKYLFRKEGQNVTLSCEQNLNHDAMYWYRQDPGQGLRLIYYSQIVNDFQKGDIAEGYSVSREKKESFPLTVTSAQKNPTAFYLCASRADFYNEQFFGPGTRLTVL.

The CDR3 coding sequence is TGTGCCAGCAGGGACAGGGGAGAGGCTAACTATGGCTACACCTTC. Protein sequence: CASRDRGEANYGYTF. The rearrangement links TRBV9 to TRBJ1-2, with TRBD1 matching 9 bases. This CDR3 region has 15 residues. Germline trimming cut 5 bases from V and 0 bases from J; bases unmatched to any gene: 5. Germline assignment: CDR1 SGDLS and CDR2 YYNGEE.

The J gene is TRBJ2-5, the V gene TRBV7-6, with D unclear. Germline V lookup: CDR1 SGHVS, CDR2 FNYEAQ. V was trimmed by 5 bases and J by 2 bases, leaving 15 bases between them. The CDR3 runs 15 residues. Here the CDR3 reads CASSTRPSFQETQYF. CDR3 sequence (DNA): TGTGCCAGCAGCACACGACCGTCATTTCAAGAGACCCAGTACTTC.

This sequence joins TRBV6-5 and TRBJ2-7; possibly TRBD1 for D (5 bases). V lost 1 base to trimming and J lost 6 bases, with 13 bases between them. Germline V CDR1 and CDR2: MNHEY, SVGAGI. The CDR3 runs 14 residues. The CDR3 spells CASSYLGPQGEQYF. CDR3 in DNA: TGTGCCAGCAGTTACTTAGGACCTCAGGGCGAGCAGTACTTC.

The chain carries TRBV6-9 and TRBJ2-2; 11 nucleotides line up with TRBD2. Germline CDR1 is MNHGY and CDR2 is SVAAGI. This CDR3 region has 18 residues. V shed 6 bases, J shed 5 bases, and the junction held 14 bases outside the gene matches. The CDR3 DNA follows: TGTGCCAGCAGAACACTCAAACTAGCGGGAGACGATACCGGGGAGCTGTTTTTT. Translation gives CASRTLKLAGDDTGELFF.

The chain recombines TRBV7-9 with TRBJ2-1; 7 bases are shared with TRBD2. V gave up 5 bases and J gave up 0 bases; unmatched junction bases: 7. The CDR3 covers 16 residues. Germline V lookup: CDR1 SEHNR, CDR2 FQNEAQ (reference sequence). CDR3 DNA: TGTGCCAGCAGCCCGCGAGCGGGATCCTCCTACAATGAGCAGTTCTTC. Protein sequence: CASSPRAGSSYNEQFF.

V gene TRBV15 combines with J gene TRBJ2-7, with D perhaps matching TRBD1 or TRBD2 (5 bases each). The CDR3 has 15 amino acids. Per the germline V gene, CDR1 is LNHNV and CDR2 is YYDKDF (reference sequence). Trimming left V 0 bases short and J 6 bases short, with 15 bases between. The CDR3 is CATSRDLGRRVEQYF. For the CDR3, the DNA is TGTGCCACCAGCAGAGACCTGGGACGTAGGGTCGAGCAGTACTTC.